The next 8 T cell receptor beta chains were all read from a single sample in a study of blood T cell repertoires in COVID-19. Only in-frame clones appear in the TCRdb table, and some are missing; sequencing was by immunoSEQ multiplex PCR. The sample yields about 240,000 clones, roughly 83% seen once. Sequenced sample: peripheral blood. Source of these receptors: a man at least 80 years old with acute or convalescent COVID-19.

The chain is built from TRBV28 and TRBJ2-7, with D possibly TRBD1 on 7 matching bases. Looked up from germline, CDR1 is MDHEN and CDR2 is SYDVKM. V dropped 8 bases and J dropped 0 bases, with 14 bases sitting between them. The CDR3 contains 14 residues. Here the CDR3 reads CASFRGRDSYEQYF. Written as DNA, the CDR3 is TGTGCCAGCTTTAGGGGGCGGGACTCCTACGAGCAGTACTTC.

The chain links TRBV12-3 or TRBV12-4 to TRBJ1-1; D possibly corresponds to TRBD1 (5 bases). This CDR3 contains 13 residues. V lost 8 bases, J lost 0 bases, and 10 bases lay in between. The CDR3 bases are TGTGCCAGCGGCCCGGGGGTGAACACTGAAGCTTTCTTT. Translated: CASGPGVNTEAFF.

This clone was detected only once. This rearrangement joins TRBV6-5 to TRBJ2-7, with D possibly being TRBD1 (6 bases). The germline CDR1 and CDR2 sequences are MNHEY and SVGAGI. The germline V and J ends were trimmed by 7 bases and 6 bases, with 16 bases remaining between them. The CDR3 length is 13 residues. The chain's CDR3 is CASKSTGLGEQYF. CDR3 in DNA: TGTGCCAGCAAGTCGACAGGATTGGGCGAGCAGTACTTC.

The chain employs TRBV6-1 and TRBJ2-7, with a possible D match to TRBD1 (5 bases). CDR3 size: 15 residues. Per the germline V gene, CDR1 is MNHNS and CDR2 is SASEGT. With 3 bases removed from V and 3 bases from J, the gap between germline ends came to 15 bases. The CDR3: CASSEPGQGYYEQYF. The CDR3 DNA follows: TGTGCCAGCAGTGAGCCCGGCCAGGGATACTACGAGCAGTACTTC.

The rearrangement links TRBV6-5 to TRBJ1-2; D unresolved. The length of the CDR3 is 14 residues. Germline-derived CDR1 and CDR2 are MNHEY and SVGAGI. V lost 6 bases and J lost 5, with 16 bases in between. CDR3 loop: CASRNSGGLYGYTF. CDR3 DNA sequence: TGTGCCAGCAGGAACTCGGGAGGGTTGTATGGCTACACCTTC.

This clone was observed at least ten times. This sequence joins TRBV5-1 and TRBJ2-7; the D gene is possibly TRBD2 (6 bases). The CDR3 is 14 residues long. Trimming shortened V by 2 bases and J by 1 base, and 10 bases separated the two germline ends. Germline V gene lookup returns CDR1 SGHRS and CDR2 YFSETQ. This CDR3 reads CASSFGGGSYEQYF. In DNA form, the CDR3 reads TGCGCCAGCAGCTTCGGGGGAGGATCCTACGAGCAGTACTTC.

The chain links TRBV10-1 to TRBJ1-1; maybe TRBD1 (5 bases). V was trimmed by 8 bases and J by 1 base, leaving 11 bases between them. The CDR3 is made up of 13 amino acids. Germline V gives CDR1 WNHNN, CDR2 SYGVQD (reference sequence). CDR3 sequence: CASGRDSNTEAFF. The CDR3 nucleotides read TGCGCCAGCGGACGGGACTCGAACACTGAAGCTTTCTTT.

The chain joins TRBV14 to TRBJ1-2; D call uncertain. Trimming shortened V by 8 bases and J by 0 bases, and 7 bases separated the two germline ends. In germline, CDR1 is SGHDN, CDR2 FVKESK. This CDR3 region has 12 residues. The CDR3 DNA reads as TGTGCCAGCGGGAGGGCTAACTATGGCTACACCTTC. Its translation: CASGRANYGYTF.